Below, 30 T cell receptor beta chains from the same sample are listed, as sequenced in a study of cytomegalovirus exposure and HLA in healthy donors. This PCR relied on a set of 60 Vbeta primers and 13 Jbeta primers. The repertoire was sequenced with immunoSEQ multiplex PCR; TCRdb's copy has only in-frame clones and lacks some. The table shows approximately 150,000 clones, with just under 70% occurring only once. Sequenced material: PBMCs. The source of these receptors is a man between 60 and 70 years old in good health and CMV-seronegative.

The chain has TRBV7-3 and TRBJ1-1; 11 bases are shared with TRBD1. Germline lookup yields CDR1 SGHTA and CDR2 FQGTGA. CDR3 length equals 15 residues. Trimming at V came to 5 bases and at J to 4 bases, leaving 6 bases not matched to a gene. The CDR3, as DNA: TGTGCCAGCAGCCAGGGGACAGGGGGGAGCACTGAAGCTTTCTTT. Translated: CASSQGTGGSTEAFF. Together with reference TRBV7-3 and TRBJ1-1, the CDR3 gives the full variable domain: GAGVSQTPSNKVTEKGKYVELRCDPISGHTALYWYRQSLGQGPEFLIYFQGTGAADDSGLPNDRFFAVRPEGSVSTLKIQRTERGDSAVYLCASSQGTGGSTEAFFGQGTRLTVV.

The chain joins TRBV2 to TRBJ2-1, with 7 bases that match TRBD2. V shed 3 bases, J shed 8 bases, and the junction held 16 bases outside the gene matches. This CDR3 has 17 residues. Germline values: CDR1 SNHLY, CDR2 FYNNEI. The CDR3 here is CASSDLKGAGRPDEQFF. The CDR3 coding sequence is TGTGCCAGCAGTGACTTAAAGGGAGCGGGACGACCCGATGAGCAGTTCTTC.

The V gene is TRBV6-1, the J gene TRBJ1-1; TRBD1 is a possible D gene (6 bases). This CDR3 contains 14 residues. V lost 3 bases, J lost 5 bases, and 13 bases lay in between. The germline gives CDR1 MNHNS, CDR2 SASEGT. The DNA of the CDR3 is TGTGCCAGCAGTGATGGGACAATGGGAACTGAAGCTTTCTTT. Translating it yields CASSDGTMGTEAFF.

The rearrangement uses TRBV1 and TRBJ1-2; the table's TRBD1 call for D was not verified on the DNA. TRBV1 is a pseudogene segment. The CDR3 runs to 16 residues. The CDR3 sequence is CTSSQGSTGKIDGYTF. Written as DNA, the CDR3 is TGCACCAGCAGCCAGGGCTCGACAGGGAAAATTGATGGCTACACCTTC.

Concerning this clone itself: The sample has other DNA sequences that encode this CDR3 too. This chain links TRBV5-6 with TRBJ2-5, with 9 bases matching TRBD2. CDR1 and CDR2 (germline): SGHDT, YYEEEE. V shed 1 base, J shed 4 bases, and the junction held 5 bases outside the gene matches. CDR3 length: 15 residues. CDR3 residues: CASSLRGRAGETQYF. CDR3 in DNA: TGTGCCAGCAGCTTGCGCGGGAGGGCCGGAGAGACCCAGTACTTC.

The chain couples TRBV5-1 to TRBJ1-1; weak D call: TRBD1 (6 bases). Trimming took 4 bases from V and 5 from J, leaving 18 bases between them. CDR1 is SGHRS, CDR2 YFSETQ, per germline. The CDR3 is 15 residues long. CDR3 amino acids: CASSQQVQGRTEAFF. For the CDR3, the DNA is TGCGCCAGCAGCCAACAAGTACAGGGAAGAACTGAAGCTTTCTTT.

This rearrangement joins TRBV19 to TRBJ2-5, with 7 bases identical to TRBD2. The CDR3 is made up of 13 amino acids. Germline values: CDR1 LNHDA, CDR2 SQIVND (reference sequence). V trimming: 1 base; J trimming: 7 bases; junction bases outside the gene matches: 3. In DNA form, the CDR3 reads TGTGCCAGTAGTATAGTCGGCGGGGGGACCCAGTACTTC. This encodes CASSIVGGGTQYF.

This chain links TRBV5-1 with TRBJ2-7, with D tentatively TRBD2 (6 bases). V gave up 7 bases and J gave up 7 bases, with 24 bases separating them. The V gene's germline CDR1 is SGHRS and CDR2 YFSETQ. The CDR3 consists of 15 residues. CDR3 nucleotides: TGCGCCAGCGCCGGGACTCCAAGGGGATCGAGGGAGCAGTACTTC. This sequence encodes CASAGTPRGSREQYF.

This CDR3 is CASSPGGTDTQYF. The CDR3 DNA reads as TGTGCCAGCAGTCCAGGGGGCACAGATACGCAGTATTTT. V usage is TRBV28 and J usage is TRBJ2-3, with D possibly being TRBD1 (6 bases). Trimming left V 5 bases short and J 1 base short, with 7 bases between. Per the germline V gene, CDR1 is MDHEN and CDR2 is SYDVKM. The CDR3 is 13 residues long. The full variable domain, in which reference TRBV28 and TRBJ2-3 provide the parts outside the CDR3, is DVKVTQSSRYLVKRTGEKVFLECVQDMDHENMFWYRQDPGLGLRLIYFSYDVKMKEKGDIPEGYSVSREKKERFSLILESASTNQTSMYLCASSPGGTDTQYFGPGTRLTVL.

This chain's CDR3 is CASSLSTNTGELFF. The CDR3 DNA is TGTGCCAGCAGCTTGTCCACGAACACCGGGGAGCTGTTTTTT. The V call is TRBV7-2, the J call TRBJ2-2, with unresolved D. Trimming pared 3 bases from V and 0 bases from J, leaving 5 bases between. The length of the CDR3 is 14 residues. Germline assignment: CDR1 SGHTA and CDR2 FQGNSA.

This sequence joins TRBV28 and TRBJ2-7, with D unresolved. Germline CDR1 reads MDHEN; CDR2 reads SYDVKM. The CDR3 totals 12 residues. V lost 6 bases to trimming and J lost 3 bases, with 9 bases between them. CDR3 DNA: TGTGCCAGCAGCTCACAGATCTACGAGCAGTACTTC. Protein product: CASSSQIYEQYF.

The chain recombines TRBV6-5 with TRBJ1-1, with 7 bases that match TRBD1. V shed 5 bases, J shed 4 bases, and the junction held 10 bases outside the gene matches. Germline values: CDR1 MNHEY, CDR2 SVGAGI. There are 15 residues in the CDR3. The CDR3 is CASSPRQGEGTEAFF. For the CDR3, the DNA is TGTGCCAGCAGTCCCCGACAGGGTGAGGGCACTGAAGCTTTCTTT.

The V call is TRBV5-4, the J call TRBJ2-7, with a tentative D call TRBD2 (6 bases). The ends were cut back, 0 bases at V and 7 bases at J, with 14 bases in the middle. The germline V gene has CDR1 SGHNT and CDR2 YYREEE (reference sequence). The CDR3 consists of 14 residues. CDR3 loop: CASSLGGLSEEQYF. As DNA, the CDR3 is TGTGCCAGCAGCTTGGGGGGACTTTCGGAAGAGCAGTACTTC.

In this sample, this clone turned up a few times. The rearrangement links TRBV6-5 to TRBJ2-1, with 14 bases fitting TRBD2. The junction had 7 bases not matched to a gene; V was cut back by 6 bases and J by 9 bases. The CDR3 has 15 amino acids. Germline CDR1 is MNHEY and CDR2 is SVGAGI. The CDR3 spells CASSPRLAGGGEQFF. CDR3 coding DNA: TGTGCCAGCAGCCCTCGACTAGCGGGAGGGGGTGAGCAGTTCTTC.

The chain is built from TRBV11-2 and TRBJ1-1; 7 nucleotides align to TRBD1. The ends lost 5 bases at V and 0 bases at J; junction bases unmatched: 9. CDR1 and CDR2 from the germline V gene are SGHAT and FQNNGV. The CDR3 covers 16 residues. The CDR3 bases are TGTGCCAGCAGCATTGGGACAGTATTAATGAACACTGAAGCTTTCTTT. This sequence encodes CASSIGTVLMNTEAFF.

This sequence joins TRBV25-1 and TRBJ2-5; tentative D call: TRBD1 (5 bases). The CDR3 sequence is 15 residues long. V gave up 2 bases and J gave up 2 bases, with 12 bases separating them. Per germline, CDR1 MGHDK and CDR2 SYGVNS. The CDR3 DNA reads TGTGCCAGCAGTGAAGGGGCGACAGTTCAAGAGACCCAGTACTTC. It translates to CASSEGATVQETQYF.

This clone came up once. The J gene is TRBJ1-1, the V gene TRBV7-3; D ambiguous. CDR1 and CDR2 from the germline V gene are SGHTA and FQGTGA. CDR3 length: 11 amino acids. Trimming pared 6 bases from V and 7 bases from J, leaving 9 bases between. The CDR3 protein is CASRGVGEAFF. The CDR3 DNA sequence: TGTGCCAGCAGGGGAGTCGGTGAAGCTTTCTTT.

The rearrangement links TRBV25-1 to TRBJ2-7; TRBD2 matches at 8 bases. Germline V gene lookup returns CDR1 MGHDK and CDR2 SYGVNS. The CDR3 is 14 residues long. J gave up 0 bases and V 8 bases, and 6 bases lay outside the gene matches. The CDR3 reads CASGRTSGSYEQYF. Here the CDR3 DNA reads TGTGCCAGCGGTCGCACTAGCGGCTCCTACGAGCAGTACTTC.

This chain joins TRBV7-8 and TRBJ2-7; 11 bases match TRBD1. The V gene's germline CDR1 is SGHVS and CDR2 FQNEAQ. CDR3 length: 17 residues. Trimming at V came to 5 bases and at J to 5 bases, leaving 14 bases not matched to a gene. The CDR3 sequence is CASSTSTGTGGMNEQYF. CDR3 nucleotide sequence: TGTGCCAGCAGCACTTCGACCGGGACAGGGGGGATGAACGAGCAGTACTTC.

The chain combines TRBV7-8 with TRBJ2-3; D possibly corresponds to TRBD2 (5 bases). This CDR3 has 15 amino acids. The ends were cut back, 4 bases at V and 1 base at J, with 12 bases in the middle. The germline V gene has CDR1 SGHVS and CDR2 FQNEAQ. CDR3 in amino acids: CASSSGYSRTDTQYF. CDR3 in DNA: TGTGCCAGCAGCTCGGGGTACTCCCGCACAGATACGCAGTATTTT.

The genes are TRBV28 and TRBJ2-5, with 13 bases fitting TRBD2. Trimming at V came to 2 bases and at J to 13 bases, leaving 7 bases not matched to a gene. This CDR3 spans 14 amino acids. Germline-derived CDR1 and CDR2 are MDHEN and SYDVKM. This chain's CDR3 is CASSLPLGTSGVYF. DNA of the CDR3: TGTGCCAGCAGTTTACCCTTAGGGACTAGCGGGGTGTACTTC. Full variable domain (remainder filled in from reference TRBV28 and TRBJ2-5): DVKVTQSSRYLVKRTGEKVFLECVQDMDHENMFWYRQDPGLGLRLIYFSYDVKMKEKGDIPEGYSVSREKKERFSLILESASTNQTSMYLCASSLPLGTSGVYFGPGTRLLVL.

V is TRBV27 and J is TRBJ2-1; TRBD2 aligns across 10 bases. J gave up 12 bases and V 0 bases, and 5 bases lay outside the gene matches. CDR1 and CDR2 (germline): MNHEY, SMNVEV (reference sequence). This CDR3 region has 14 residues. CDR3 region: CASSLSTSGEGQFF. CDR3 bases: TGTGCCAGCAGTTTATCAACTAGCGGGGAAGGGCAGTTCTTC.

The gene calls are TRBV5-1 and TRBJ2-5, with TRBD1 matching 9 bases. The closer fit of TRBJ2-7 to the DNA end suggests the J call may be wrong. In germline, CDR1 is SGHRS, CDR2 YFSETQ. The CDR3 has 15 amino acids. Here the CDR3 DNA reads TGCGCCAGCAGCTCCCGGGACAGGGACTCCTACGAGCAGTACTTC. Amino acids: CASSSRDRDSYEQYF.

The chain is built from TRBV11-3 and TRBJ2-5; 7 bases are a match to TRBD1. The J segment lost 5 bases and the V segment lost 5 bases, leaving 11 bases of the junction unmatched. This CDR3 has 15 amino acids. Germline CDR1 reads SGHNT; CDR2 reads YENEEA. The CDR3 is CASSPGTERGETQYF. CDR3 coding DNA: TGTGCCAGCAGCCCTGGGACAGAAAGGGGTGAGACCCAGTACTTC. Full variable domain (remainder filled in from reference TRBV11-3 and TRBJ2-5): EAGVVQSPRYKIIEKKQPVAFWCNPISGHNTLYWYLQNLGQGPELLIRYENEEAVDDSQLPKDRFSAERLKGVDSTLKIQPAELGDSAVYLCASSPGTERGETQYFGPGTRLLVL.

V usage is TRBV19 and J usage is TRBJ1-2; tentatively, D is TRBD1 (6 bases). The CDR3 is made up of 13 amino acids. Germline values: CDR1 LNHDA, CDR2 SQIVND (reference sequence). Between the trimmed V and J ends, which lost 2 bases and 4 bases, there was a span of 8 bases. This CDR3 is CASSISGAYGYTF. The CDR3 region has the DNA TGTGCCAGTAGTATATCAGGGGCCTATGGCTACACCTTC.

This rearrangement joins TRBV7-8 to TRBJ2-7; 13 bases match TRBD2. V was clipped by 5 bases and J by 4 bases; unmatched bases: 5. The CDR3 is 15 amino acids. Germline CDR1 is SGHVS and CDR2 is FQNEAQ. The CDR3 is CASSPLAGGSYEQYF. The CDR3 bases are TGTGCCAGCAGCCCACTAGCGGGAGGGTCGTACGAGCAGTACTTC.

This clone was picked up one time. J is TRBJ2-7 and V is TRBV4-1, with 11 bases matching TRBD2. V lost 4 bases and J lost 3; bases outside the gene matches: 8. Germline lookup yields CDR1 MGHRA and CDR2 YSYEKL. The CDR3 spans 16 residues. The CDR3 nucleotides read TGCGCCAGCAGCCCGGGACTAGCGGTAACTTACTACGAGCAGTACTTC. It is translated as CASSPGLAVTYYEQYF.

The rearrangement joins TRBV9 to TRBJ2-3, with D unclear. The length of the CDR3 is 15 residues. From germline, CDR1 is SGDLS and CDR2 YYNGEE. V lost 0 bases, J lost 2 bases, and 10 bases lay in between. The chain's CDR3 is CASSVGVSYTDTQYF. For the CDR3, the DNA is TGTGCCAGCAGCGTAGGGGTTAGCTACACAGATACGCAGTATTTT. Together with reference TRBV9 and TRBJ2-3, the CDR3 gives the full variable domain: DSGVTQTPKHLITATGQRVTLRCSPRSGDLSVYWYQQSLDQGLQFLIQYYNGEERAKGNILERFSAQQFPDLHSELNLSSLELGDSALYFCASSVGVSYTDTQYFGPGTRLTVL.

The rearrangement joins TRBV21-1 to TRBJ1-1. TRBV21-1 is a pseudogene. The CDR3 spans 15 residues. The chain's CDR3 is CASSKTRGRNTEAFF. The CDR3 DNA reads TGTGCCAGCAGCAAAACCCGGGGTCGGAACACTGAAGCTTTCTTT.

This clone was counted a few times. V and J are TRBV28 and TRBJ2-7; TRBD1 matches 11 bases. J was trimmed by 5 bases and V by 7 bases; bases with no gene match: 4. Germline V gene data show CDR1 as MDHEN and CDR2 as SYDVKM. This CDR3 has 13 amino acids. Here the CDR3 reads CASTPDRGHEQYF. CDR3 DNA: TGTGCCAGCACCCCGGACAGGGGGCACGAGCAGTACTTC.